These 5 T cell receptor beta chains were sequenced from one sample in a study of blood T cell repertoires in COVID-19. Profiling relied on immunoSEQ multiplex PCR, and the TCRdb table lists in-frame clones only, not all of them. This table holds over 400,000 clones, approximately 88% found once. Sequenced sample: peripheral blood. These receptors came from a woman in her 50s with COVID-19, enrolled during active disease.

This clone was detected only a few times. This chain connects TRBV28 to TRBJ1-4; TRBD1 matches at 7 bases. Unmatched junction bases numbered 5, after V lost 6 bases and J lost 4 bases. Germline V gives CDR1 MDHEN, CDR2 SYDVKM. This CDR3 comprises 14 residues. The CDR3 region has the DNA TGTGCCAGCAGCGAACAGGGGATTAATGAAAAACTGTTTTTT. This encodes CASSEQGINEKLFF.

The sample holds one count of this clone. The chain is built from TRBV6-7 and TRBJ1-1; TRBD1 is a possible D gene (6 bases). TRBV6-7 counts as an open reading frame of uncertain function. V dropped 1 base and J dropped 4 bases, with 13 bases sitting between them. CDR3 length equals 15 residues. CDR3 loop: CASSYWFRGPTEAFF. The CDR3 nucleotides read TGTGCCAGCAGTTACTGGTTCAGGGGCCCCACTGAAGCTTTCTTT.

The rearrangement uses TRBV6-2 or TRBV6-3 and TRBJ1-1; D ambiguous. This CDR3 has 15 residues. Trimming stripped 3 bases from V and 1 base from J, with 12 bases between. Germline CDR1 reads MNHEY; CDR2 reads SVGEGT. CDR3 amino acids: CASSYMADSNTEAFF. CDR3 bases: TGTGCCAGCAGTTATATGGCAGACTCGAACACTGAAGCTTTCTTT.

The rearrangement uses TRBV19 and TRBJ1-3; perhaps TRBD1 as D (5 bases). The CDR3 spans 14 residues. CDR1 is LNHDA, CDR2 SQIVND, per germline (reference sequence). The V end lost 6 bases, the J end lost 0 bases, and 9 bases lay between the germline ends. The CDR3 loop reads CASSQTDSGNTIYF. The CDR3 nucleotides read TGTGCCAGTAGCCAGACAGACTCTGGAAACACCATATATTTT.

The V call is TRBV14, the J call TRBJ2-7; possible D gene TRBD2, 6 bases. The CDR3 extends over 16 amino acids. V was clipped by 4 bases and J by 3 bases, with 19 bases between them. CDR1 and CDR2 from the germline V gene are SGHDN and FVKESK. CDR3 bases: TGTGCCAGCAGCCCCGTCTTGGGGGGAGGAGGCTACGAGCAGTACTTC. This translates into CASSPVLGGGGYEQYF.